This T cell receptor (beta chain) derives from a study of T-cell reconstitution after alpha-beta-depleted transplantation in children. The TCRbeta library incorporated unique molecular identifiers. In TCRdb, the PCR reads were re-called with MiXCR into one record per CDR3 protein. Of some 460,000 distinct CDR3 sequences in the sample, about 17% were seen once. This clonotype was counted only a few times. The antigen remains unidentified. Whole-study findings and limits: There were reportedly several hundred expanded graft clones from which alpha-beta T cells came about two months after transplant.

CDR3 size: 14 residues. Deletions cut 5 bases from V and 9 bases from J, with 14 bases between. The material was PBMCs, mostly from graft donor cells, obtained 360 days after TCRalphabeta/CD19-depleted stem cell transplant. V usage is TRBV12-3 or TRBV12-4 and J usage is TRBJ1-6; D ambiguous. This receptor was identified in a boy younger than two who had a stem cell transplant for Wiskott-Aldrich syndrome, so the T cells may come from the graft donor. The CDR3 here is CASSKRALVSPLHF. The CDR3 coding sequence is TGTGCCAGCAGTAAACGTGCTTTGGTTTCACCCCTCCACTTT.